The rows below give T cell receptor beta chains drawn from one sample of a study of T cells in localized non-small cell lung cancer. The repertoire was sequenced with immunoSEQ multiplex PCR; TCRdb's copy has only in-frame clones and lacks some. This sample has 130,000 or so clones, with 80% to 90% found just once. Source: peripheral blood, taken before any cancer treatment. Source of these receptors: an older female donor with stage I lung adenocarcinoma. The CDR3 runs from the conserved cysteine through the conserved F or W. A D gene is named only where the DNA matches it firmly. The size of a clone is reported for some rows only, either as once, few or many, or as a class for expanded clones.

>-|-|TRBV5-1|TRBJ2-5
CASSLDYSRETQYF
TGCGCCAGCAGCTTGGATTATAGCAGAGAGACCCAGTACTTC
>-|-|TRBV28|TRBJ1-1
CASSTEKTEAFF
TGTGCCAGCAGCACCGAAAAGACTGAAGCTTTCTTT
>-|-|TRBV7-9|TRBJ2-7
CASSRGPVNEQYF
TGTGCCAGCAGCCGAGGGCCAGTCAACGAGCAGTACTTC
>-|-|TRBV19|TRBJ2-3
CASSKQAAYTDTQYF
TGTGCCAGTAGTAAACAGGCGGCCTACACAGATACGCAGTATTTT
>-|-|TRBV28|TRBJ1-1
CASSLEQGGNTEAFF
TGTGCCAGCAGTTTAGAACAGGGAGGTAACACTGAAGCTTTCTTT
>-|-|TRBV19|TRBJ1-4
CASSIRADRSEKLFF
TGTGCCAGTAGTATTAGGGCAGATCGAAGTGAAAAACTGTTTTTT
>once|TRBD1|TRBV30|TRBJ2-7
CAWSPGTGWQYF
TGTGCCTGGAGTCCCGGGACAGGGTGGCAGTACTTC
>-|-|TRBV20-1|TRBJ1-1
CSAYGQTEAFF
TGCAGTGCCTATGGACAGACTGAAGCTTTCTTT
>-|-|TRBV28|TRBJ1-1
CASSFYRNTEAFF
TGTGCCAGCAGTTTTTACCGGAACACTGAAGCTTTCTTT
>-|TRBD2|TRBV27|TRBJ2-1
CASRPGLAGGYNEQFF
TGTGCCAGCAGACCGGGACTAGCGGGAGGGTACAATGAGCAGTTCTTC
>once|-|TRBV2|TRBJ2-5
CASSVLGGTQYF
TGTGCCAGCAGTGTGTTGGGTGGGACCCAGTACTTC
>-|-|TRBV4-2|TRBJ2-1
CASSQKGDSSYNEQFF
TGTGCCAGCAGCCAAAAGGGGGACTCCTCCTACAATGAGCAGTTCTTC
>-|-|TRBV11-2|TRBJ2-1
CASSLSGSYNEQFF
TGTGCCAGCAGCTTGAGCGGTTCCTACAATGAGCAGTTCTTC
>-|-|TRBV5-1|TRBJ2-7
CASSPLKSWEQYF
TGCGCCAGCAGCCCCTTGAAGTCTTGGGAGCAGTACTTC
>-|-|TRBV2|TRBJ2-3
CASSPTGVTDTQYF
TGTGCCAGCAGCCCCACGGGGGTAACAGATACGCAGTATTTT
>-|-|TRBV5-4|TRBJ2-7
CASSLAGRQSSYEQYF
TGTGCCAGCAGCTTGGCAGGGCGCCAAAGCTCCTACGAGCAGTACTTC
>-|TRBD1|TRBV4-2|TRBJ2-6
CASSHPETGLSYSGANVLTF
TGTGCCAGCAGCCACCCGGAGACAGGGCTAAGTTACTCTGGGGCCAACGTCCTGACTTTC
>-|-|TRBV5-3|TRBJ2-1
CARSETAGPPYNEQFF
TGTGCCAGAAGCGAGACGGCCGGACCTCCCTACAATGAGCAGTTCTTC
>-|TRBD2|TRBV5-1|TRBJ2-7
CASSSRSGVHAYEQYF
TGCGCCAGCAGCTCGAGAAGCGGGGTACACGCCTACGAGCAGTACTTC
>-|TRBD1|TRBV30|TRBJ1-3
CAWNEGAIGNTIYF
TGTGCCTGGAATGAGGGGGCTATTGGAAACACCATATATTTT
>-|TRBD1|TRBV29-1|TRBJ2-5
CSGVTGEETQYF
TGCAGCGGCGTTACAGGGGAGGAGACCCAGTACTTC
>-|-|TRBV5-1|TRBJ2-4
CASRETAKLAKNIQYF
TGCGCCAGCAGGGAGACAGCGAAATTAGCCAAAAACATTCAGTACTTC
>-|TRBD1|TRBV28|TRBJ2-3
CASIAPGRGRSTDTQYF
TGTGCCAGCATAGCCCCGGGCAGGGGGCGTAGCACAGATACGCAGTATTTT